This is a list of T cell receptor beta chains from one sample in a study of shared clonotypes between healthy human individuals. The data were produced by immunoSEQ multiplex PCR, yet TCRdb's version contains in-frame clones alone and is incomplete. The profile shows about 670,000 clones, about two thirds of them singletons. Sequenced: memory CD4+ T cells sorted from blood. Receptor source: a woman aged 25 to 39 in good health. Both conserved end residues are part of each CDR3. D genes are given only for firm matches. Clone size is stated in some rows and not others, as once, few, many or a class when expanded.

V gene	D gene	CDR3 length	J gene	clone size	CDR3 DNA	CDR3 protein
TRBV6-6	.	16	TRBJ1-1	.	TGTGCCAGCAGTTTGGCCCTCCCACAGGGAGGGACTGAAGCTTTCTTT	CASSLALPQGGTEAFF
TRBV27	TRBD2	14	TRBJ2-1	many	TGTGCCAGCAGAATGGGACTAGCGGGCGATGAGCAGTTCTTC	CASRMGLAGDEQFF
TRBV2	TRBD2	13	TRBJ2-1	.	TGTGCCAGCAGGGGCGGGGGGTACAATGAGCAGTTCTTC	CASRGGGYNEQFF
TRBV5-4	.	19	TRBJ2-1	.	TGTGCCAGCAGCCCCTGGGGCCAGGCGGGCCGGAGCTCCTACAATGAGCAGTTCTTC	CASSPWGQAGRSSYNEQFF
TRBV27	.	12	TRBJ2-3	.	TGTGCCAGCAGTCCCCGGACGACGCCGCAGTATTTT	CASSPRTTPQYF
TRBV19	TRBD1	14	TRBJ2-7	.	TGTGCCAGTAGTATTGGGGGACAGTTCTACGAGCAGTACTTC	CASSIGGQFYEQYF
TRBV10-1	.	13	TRBJ2-3	.	TGCGCCAGCAGTGAAAGGGCTAGGGATACGCAGTATTTT	CASSERARDTQYF
TRBV19	.	14	TRBJ2-3	.	TGTGCCAGTAACCGGGACCATAGCACAGATACGCAGTATTTT	CASNRDHSTDTQYF
TRBV29-1	.	13	TRBJ1-1	.	TGCAGCGTTGATACCGACAAGAACACTGAAGCTTTCTTT	CSVDTDKNTEAFF
TRBV28	TRBD2	14	TRBJ2-2	.	TGTGCCAGCACCTTGCATGGGAGGGACGGGGAGCTGTTTTTT	CASTLHGRDGELFF
TRBV19	.	13	TRBJ2-2	few	TGTGCCAGTAGTAAGTTCGGAGACGGGGAGCTGTTTTTT	CASSKFGDGELFF
TRBV19	TRBD2	16	TRBJ2-7	.	TGTGCCAGTAGTATGGCCGGCGGGGGGGCAGGCTACGAGCAGTACTTC	CASSMAGGGAGYEQYF
TRBV2	TRBD2	14	TRBJ2-3	.	TGTGCCAGCACCCGCCTAGCGGTCACAGATACGCAGTATTTT	CASTRLAVTDTQYF
TRBV18	.	16	TRBJ2-2	.	TGTGCCAGCTCACCCCAGCGACGGGGGAACACCGGGGAGCTGTTTTTT	CASSPQRRGNTGELFF
TRBV5-4	.	12	TRBJ1-2	.	TGTGCCAGCAGCTTGACGGAGGATGGCTACACCTTC	CASSLTEDGYTF
TRBV6-5	TRBD1	16	TRBJ2-7	.	TGTGCCAGCAGTTACGCTTGGGACAGACAATCCTACGAGCAGTACTTC	CASSYAWDRQSYEQYF
TRBV29-1	.	12	TRBJ1-1	.	TGCAGCGTTGAAGATCGTCCGTCTAAAGCTTTCTTT	CSVEDRPSKAFF
TRBV7-9	.	16	TRBJ1-1	.	TGTGCCAGCAGCTTAGTGGGCGGGGGCACGGGCACTGAAGCTTTCTTT	CASSLVGGGTGTEAFF
TRBV6-5	.	15	TRBJ1-2	.	TGTGCCAGCAGTTACTCAGGAGTCAAGGGCTATGGCTACACCTTC	CASSYSGVKGYGYTF
TRBV6-5	.	13	TRBJ1-1	few	TGTGCCAGCAGTTATACACAGAACACTGAAGCTTTCTTT	CASSYTQNTEAFF
TRBV2	TRBD1	15	TRBJ2-5	.	TGTGCCAGCAGTGCGGGGACAGGGGGGCCGGAGACCCAGTACTTC	CASSAGTGGPETQYF
TRBV5-4	TRBD1	14	TRBJ1-4	.	TGTGCCAGCAGCGTTGGGACAGGGAGTGAAAAACTGTTTTTT	CASSVGTGSEKLFF
TRBV19	.	19	TRBJ2-6	once	TGTGCCAGTAGTCCCATCGGAGTAGGCCGAGGCTCTGGGGCCAACGTCCTGACTTTC	CASSPIGVGRGSGANVLTF
TRBV29-1	TRBD1	12	TRBJ2-7	.	TGCAGCGTTGATAAGGGGGCGGGTGAGCAGTACTTC	CSVDKGAGEQYF
TRBV28	.	11	TRBJ2-7	.	TGTGCCAGCAGCCCCAGGCACGAGCAGTACTTC	CASSPRHEQYF
TRBV5-1	.	17	TRBJ2-3	.	TGCGCCAGCAGCTTGGGGGCGACAGGGACTAGCACAGATACGCAGTATTTT	CASSLGATGTSTDTQYF
TRBV28	.	14	TRBJ1-2	few	TGTGCCAGCCGTGGGGCTTCGTCAGGCTATGGCTACACCTTC	CASRGASSGYGYTF
TRBV5-1	TRBD2	14	TRBJ2-7	.	TGCGCCAGCAGCGAACTAGCGGGAGCCTACGAGCAGTACTTC	CASSELAGAYEQYF
TRBV6-1	.	14	TRBJ1-5	.	TGTGCCGCCACCGGGGGGGGCCTCAACCAGCCCCAGCATTTT	CAATGGGLNQPQHF
TRBV10-3	TRBD2	16	TRBJ2-5	.	TGTGCCATCAGGGATCCGACTAGCGGGAGGGCCTTTGCCCAGTACTTC	CAIRDPTSGRAFAQYF
TRBV28	TRBD2	15	TRBJ2-1	.	TGTGCCAGCAGTTTTCGCGACCAGCGGGAGGATGAGCAGTTCTTC	CASSFRDQREDEQFF
TRBV27	TRBD1	16	TRBJ2-5	.	TGTGCCAGCAGCACCGTAATCAGGGGGAGCAAGCAGACCCAGTACTTC	CASSTVIRGSKQTQYF
TRBV30	.	15	TRBJ1-5	.	TGTGCCTGGAGTGTCATTTCCACAGGGAATCAGCCCCAGCATTTT	CAWSVISTGNQPQHF
TRBV9	.	17	TRBJ1-2	.	TGTGCCAGCAGCGGACCCTCCGGCCCGGGGCGGGACTATGGCTACACCTTC	CASSGPSGPGRDYGYTF
TRBV7-8	TRBD2	18	TRBJ2-7	once	TGTGCCAGCAGCTTAGAGCTTCCGGGACTAGCGGACTCCTACGAGCAGTACTTC	CASSLELPGLADSYEQYF
TRBV19	TRBD1	17	TRBJ1-4	.	TGTGCCAGTAGTACCCTTGGACAGGGGGTGACTAATGAAAAACTGTTTTTT	CASSTLGQGVTNEKLFF
TRBV7-8	TRBD2	15	TRBJ2-3	.	TGTGCCAGCAGCTTAGTGGCGGGAGCCACAGATACGCAGTATTTT	CASSLVAGATDTQYF
TRBV30	.	13	TRBJ1-5	few	TGTGCCTGGAGTGTAAACAGGGAAGAGCCCCAGCATTTT	CAWSVNREEPQHF
TRBV2	TRBD1	14	TRBJ2-1	.	TGTGCCGGGAAATGGGACAGCTCCTACAATGAGCAGTTCTTC	CAGKWDSSYNEQFF
TRBV28	.	16	TRBJ1-2	.	TGTGCCAGCAGCCCCGCCCCAGGGTCGGTATCCTATGGCTACACCTTC	CASSPAPGSVSYGYTF
TRBV6-1	.	14	TRBJ2-7	.	TGTGCCAGCAGTGAAGTTTTGGCCTCCTACGAGCAGTACTTC	CASSEVLASYEQYF
TRBV5-8	.	16	TRBJ1-3	.	TGTGCCAGCAGCTTGAGTTACAGGACCTCTGGAAACACCATATATTTT	CASSLSYRTSGNTIYF
TRBV2	TRBD1	15	TRBJ1-2	many	TGTGCCAGCAGTGGGACAGGGGGCTCTTTGAGTGGCTACACCTTC	CASSGTGGSLSGYTF
TRBV28	TRBD2	16	TRBJ2-1	once	TGTGCCAGCAGTTTGACTAGCGGGAGGGCCGGAAATGAGCAGTTCTTC	CASSLTSGRAGNEQFF
TRBV11-2	TRBD1	13	TRBJ2-1	.	TGTGCCAGCCTAAGACAGGGTACTAATGAGCAGTTCTTC	CASLRQGTNEQFF
TRBV6-5	.	13	TRBJ1-2	.	TGTGCCAGCAGTTACCTCGGGGGCCAGGGCTACACCTTC	CASSYLGGQGYTF
TRBV18	.	12	TRBJ2-7	.	TGTGCCAGCTCACCACCCCGGGGCGAGCAGTACTTC	CASSPPRGEQYF